These 15 T cell receptor beta chains came from one sample sequenced in a study of identifying expanded T cells in peripheral blood. The assay was immunoSEQ multiplex PCR, and TCRdb's table has in-frame clones only and misses some. Here the sample spans 70,000 or so clones, roughly nine tenths being singletons. The source material was blood. The receptors derive from a person aged 18 to 75 in good health.

The CDR3 bases are TGTGCCTGGACCGCGGGACTAGGTTACAATGAGCAGTTCTTC. Translation gives CAWTAGLGYNEQFF. V is TRBV30 and J is TRBJ2-1; TRBD2 aligns across 8 bases. The germline V gene encodes CDR1 GTSNPN and CDR2 SVGIG (reference sequence). This CDR3 contains 14 residues. V was clipped by 4 bases and J by 4 bases; unmatched bases: 6.

This clone was observed once. V usage is TRBV7-2 and J usage is TRBJ2-1; 10 nucleotides match TRBD2. The CDR3 length is 12 residues. Germline CDR1 and CDR2: SGHTA and FQGNSA. V lost 5 bases to trimming and J lost 15 bases; unmatched junction nucleotides: 7. CDR3 amino acids: CASSPTSGKGFF. The DNA of the CDR3 is TGTGCCAGCAGCCCAACTAGCGGGAAGGGGTTCTTC.

This clone came up once. V usage is TRBV7-2 and J usage is TRBJ2-5; 9 bases are a match to TRBD1. CDR1 SGHTA and CDR2 FQGNSA come from the germline V gene. Trimming took 5 bases from V and 4 from J; bases not matched to a gene: 5. This CDR3 is 14 amino acids long. In DNA form, the CDR3 reads TGTGCCAGCAGCGGGTACAGGGGGCGAGAGACCCAGTACTTC. Its protein is CASSGYRGRETQYF.

This chain joins TRBV20-1 and TRBJ2-5; D gene uncertain. The CDR3 totals 11 residues. From germline, CDR1 is DFQATT and CDR2 SNEGSKA (reference sequence). DNA for the CDR3: TGCAGCGTTTTAGAGAAAGAGACCCAGTACTTC. Translating gives CSVLEKETQYF.

This clone has a single count. J is TRBJ1-2 and V is TRBV7-2; D ambiguous. This CDR3 contains 14 residues. V was trimmed by 1 base and J by 4 bases, leaving 10 bases between them. Germline V gene sequence: CDR1 SGHTA, CDR2 FQGNSA. CDR3 amino acids: CASSLDGWSYGYTF. CDR3 coding DNA: TGTGCCAGCAGCTTAGATGGGTGGTCCTATGGCTACACCTTC.

The J gene is TRBJ2-7, the V gene TRBV2; 10 bases are a match to TRBD1. This CDR3 spans 14 amino acids. The V gene's germline CDR1 is SNHLY and CDR2 FYNNEI. V dropped 6 bases and J dropped 0; count of bases not matched to a gene: 2. The CDR3 reads CASRDRGNSYEQYF. The CDR3 bases are TGTGCCAGCAGGGACAGGGGGAACTCCTACGAGCAGTACTTC.

A single count supports this clone. The chain uses TRBV7-2 and TRBJ2-7; D not resolved. The CDR3 spans 11 residues. Per germline, CDR1 SGHTA and CDR2 FQGNSA. The germline V and J ends were trimmed by 4 bases and 7 bases, with 8 bases remaining between them. As DNA, the CDR3 is TGTGCCAGCAGCTCCTTGGAAGAGCAGTACTTC. Its protein product is CASSSLEEQYF.

The rearrangement joins TRBV5-1 to TRBJ2-7; 9 bases align to TRBD2. The ends lost 0 bases at V and 5 bases at J; junction bases unmatched: 6. CDR3 size: 15 residues. Germline loops: CDR1 SGHRS, CDR2 YFSETQ. CDR3 region: CASSLVAGGRDEQYF. CDR3 nucleotide sequence: TGCGCCAGCAGCTTGGTCGCGGGAGGGCGTGACGAGCAGTACTTC.

V and J are TRBV5-1 and TRBJ2-7, with D tentatively TRBD1 or TRBD2 (5 bases each). Looked up from germline, CDR1 is SGHRS and CDR2 is YFSETQ. There are 13 residues in the CDR3. V was pared by 3 bases and J by 3 bases, with 10 bases between. The CDR3 spells CASSSGTGYEQYF. CDR3 DNA: TGCGCCAGCAGCTCCGGGACCGGCTACGAGCAGTACTTC.

This rearrangement joins TRBV28 to TRBJ1-3, with TRBD1 as a possible D gene (6 bases). This CDR3 is 14 amino acids long. Looked up from germline, CDR1 is MDHEN and CDR2 is SYDVKM. The V end lost 6 bases, the J end lost 4 bases, and 13 bases lay between the germline ends. The CDR3: CASRPQGFGNTIYF. Here the CDR3 DNA reads TGTGCCAGCAGACCACAGGGTTTCGGAAACACCATATATTTT.

J is TRBJ2-3 and V is TRBV5-4; a possible D gene is TRBD1 (6 bases). Germline V gene lookup returns CDR1 SGHNT and CDR2 YYREEE (reference sequence). The CDR3 sequence is 14 residues long. V was pared by 2 bases and J by 1 base, with 8 bases between. The DNA of the CDR3 is TGTGCCAGCAGCTTCGACAGGCGCACAGATACGCAGTATTTT. Protein product: CASSFDRRTDTQYF.

V and J are TRBV9 and TRBJ2-3; the D call may be TRBD1 or TRBD2 (6 bases each). Germline CDR1 is SGDLS and CDR2 is YYNGEE. The CDR3 is made up of 15 amino acids. Trimming stripped 1 base from V and 3 bases from J, with 12 bases between. The CDR3 protein is CASSVRGGLTDTQYF. CDR3 nucleotides: TGTGCCAGCAGCGTACGAGGGGGACTTACAGATACGCAGTATTTT.

This chain connects TRBV11-3 to TRBJ1-2; possible D gene TRBD1, 6 bases. From germline, CDR1 is SGHNT and CDR2 YENEEA. The CDR3 length is 14 residues. Trimming stripped 7 bases from V and 4 bases from J, with 16 bases between. The CDR3 region has the DNA TGTGCCAGCAACCGAGGGGGGACAACCTATGGCTACACCTTC. Translation: CASNRGGTTYGYTF.

This chain links TRBV2 with TRBJ1-5, with a tentative D call TRBD1 (5 bases). V was clipped by 6 bases and J by 7 bases, with 19 bases between them. The CDR3 is 15 residues long. Per germline, CDR1 SNHLY and CDR2 FYNNEI. The CDR3, as DNA: TGTGCCAGCAGCCAACAAACTCAGGGTTTCCAGCCCCAGCATTTT. Amino acids: CASSQQTQGFQPQHF.

This chain joins TRBV28 and TRBJ2-1; TRBD2 is a possible D gene (6 bases). The germline V gene encodes CDR1 MDHEN and CDR2 SYDVKM. The CDR3 has 16 residues. V was clipped by 6 bases and J by 4 bases, with 19 bases between them. In DNA form, the CDR3 reads TGTGCCAGCAGGGCCACCTTAGGGACTCCATACAATGAGCAGTTCTTC. Amino acid sequence: CASRATLGTPYNEQFF. Using reference TRBV28 and TRBJ2-1 for the parts outside the CDR3, the full variable domain is DVKVTQSSRYLVKRTGEKVFLECVQDMDHENMFWYRQDPGLGLRLIYFSYDVKMKEKGDIPEGYSVSREKKERFSLILESASTNQTSMYLCASRATLGTPYNEQFFGPGTRLTVL.